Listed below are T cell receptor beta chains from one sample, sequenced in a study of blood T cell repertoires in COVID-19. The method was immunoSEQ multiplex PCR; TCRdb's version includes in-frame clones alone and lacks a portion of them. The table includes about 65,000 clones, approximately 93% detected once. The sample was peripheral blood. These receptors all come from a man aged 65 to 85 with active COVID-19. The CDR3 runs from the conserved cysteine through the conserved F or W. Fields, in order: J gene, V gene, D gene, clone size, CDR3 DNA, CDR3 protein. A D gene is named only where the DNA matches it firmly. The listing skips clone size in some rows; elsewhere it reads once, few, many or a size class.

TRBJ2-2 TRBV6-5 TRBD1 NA TGTGCCAGCAATGGACAGGCGTTTAACACCGGGGAGCTGTTTTTT CASNGQAFNTGELFF
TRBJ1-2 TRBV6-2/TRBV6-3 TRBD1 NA TGTGCCAGCAGTTACCCCCGGCGGGGACAGTATGGCTACACCTTC CASSYPRRGQYGYTF
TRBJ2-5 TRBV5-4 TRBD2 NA TGTGCCAGCAGCTTGGGGCTAGCGGGGCCGACCGGGACCCAGTACTTC CASSLGLAGPTGTQYF
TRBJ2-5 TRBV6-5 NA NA TGTGCCAGCAACCCGGGACACATCCAAGAGACCCAGTACTTC CASNPGHIQETQYF
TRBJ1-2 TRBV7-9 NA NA TGTGCCAGCAGTTTCGGAGACAGGCCTAACTATGGCTACACCTTC CASSFGDRPNYGYTF
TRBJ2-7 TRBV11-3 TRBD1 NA TGTGCCAGCAGCTTTAGTGCTAGGACAGGGAGCTTCTACGAGCAGTACTTC CASSFSARTGSFYEQYF
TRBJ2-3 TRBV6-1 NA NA TGTGCCAGCAGTGAAAGTAGCGGTAGCACAGATACGCAGTATTTT CASSESSGSTDTQYF
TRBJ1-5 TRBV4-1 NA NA TGCGCCAGCAGCCTCCCGGACAAAAATCAGCCCCAGCATTTT CASSLPDKNQPQHF
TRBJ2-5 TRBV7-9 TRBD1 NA TGTGCCAGCAGCCGCTCGACAGGGGTCTTTGGGTTCCAAGAGACCCAGTACTTC CASSRSTGVFGFQETQYF
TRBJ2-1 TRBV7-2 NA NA TGTGCCAGCACCCAGAATATACTAGTCTATGAGCAGTTCTTC CASTQNILVYEQFF
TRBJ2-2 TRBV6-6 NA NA TGTGCCAGCACCAGGGAGAACACCGGGGAGCTGTTTTTT CASTRENTGELFF
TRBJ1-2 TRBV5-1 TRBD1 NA TGCGCCAGCACCCCCGGGACAGCGAAGGACTATGGCTACACCTTC CASTPGTAKDYGYTF
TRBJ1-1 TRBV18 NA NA TGTGCCAGCTCACCCCCGGGAGATTTCGAAGCTTTCTTT CASSPPGDFEAFF
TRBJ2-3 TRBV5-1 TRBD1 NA TGCGCCAGCAGCTTAGGCAGGGGGCCCAGCACAGATACGCAGTATTTT CASSLGRGPSTDTQYF
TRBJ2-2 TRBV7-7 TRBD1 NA TGTGCCAGCAGCTCTTGGACAGGGGGAAGCACCGGGGAGCTGTTTTTT CASSSWTGGSTGELFF
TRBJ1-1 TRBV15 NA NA TGTGCCACCAGCAGAGATCAGGGGTTGTACACTGAAGCTTTCTTT CATSRDQGLYTEAFF
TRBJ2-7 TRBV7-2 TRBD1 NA TGTGCCAGCAGCCGTGACAGGGTTCGGCTGTACTTC CASSRDRVRLYF
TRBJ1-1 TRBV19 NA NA TGTGCCAGTAGTATTCCTGGTCGGGCTTTCTTT CASSIPGRAFF
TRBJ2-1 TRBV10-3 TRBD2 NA TGTGCCATCTCAGAGCGACTAGCGGGGGGGCCATTGCATGAGCAGTTCTTC CAISERLAGGPLHEQFF
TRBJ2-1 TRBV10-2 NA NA TGCGCCAGCCAGCTGGCTAGTCTCAATGAGCAGTTCTTC CASQLASLNEQFF
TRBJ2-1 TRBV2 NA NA TGTGCCAGCCTCATGGGGGGGGCAAGGAATGAGCAGTTCTTC CASLMGGARNEQFF
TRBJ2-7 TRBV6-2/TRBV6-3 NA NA TGTGCCAGCAGTTCACCCCGGGTCCCACCCTTCTCCTACGAGCAGTACTTC CASSSPRVPPFSYEQYF
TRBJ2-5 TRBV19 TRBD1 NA TGTGCCACCCGAGGCGGGACAGGGGTCCTGACGCTCGGTGAAGAGACCCAGTACTTC CATRGGTGVLTLGEETQYF
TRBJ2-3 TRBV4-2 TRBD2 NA TGTGCCAGCAGCCAAGATTCAAGCGGGGGGGGAAACACAGATACGCAGTATTTT CASSQDSSGGGNTDTQYF
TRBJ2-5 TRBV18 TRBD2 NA TGTGCCAGCTCACGGTTGCGGGGGGTCGGAGAGACCCAGTACTTC CASSRLRGVGETQYF
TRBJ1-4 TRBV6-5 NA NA TGTGCCAGCAGACAGGGTTCGGCTAATGAAAAACTGTTTTTT CASRQGSANEKLFF
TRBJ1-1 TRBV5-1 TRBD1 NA TGCGCCAGCAGCCCGCTTTGGGCAGGGGGAAACACTGAAGCTTTCTTT CASSPLWAGGNTEAFF
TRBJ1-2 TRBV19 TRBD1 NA TGTGCCAGTAGTAGATCTTCTGGGACAGGGTCTAACTATGGCTACACCTTC CASSRSSGTGSNYGYTF
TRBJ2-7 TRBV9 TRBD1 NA TGTGCCAGCAGCGCGGGACAGGGAGGGGTGTACGAGCAGTACTTC CASSAGQGGVYEQYF
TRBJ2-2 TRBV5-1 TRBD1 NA TGCGCCAGCAGCCACCTGACAGGGGACACCGGGGAGCTGTTTTTT CASSHLTGDTGELFF
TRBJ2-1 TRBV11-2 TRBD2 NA TGTGCCAGCAGCTTGGCAGCGGGGGGGCCCAATGAGCAGTTCTTC CASSLAAGGPNEQFF
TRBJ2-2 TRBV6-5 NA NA TGTGCCAGCAGTTACTCGAGGGGGACCGGGGAGCTGTTTTTT CASSYSRGTGELFF
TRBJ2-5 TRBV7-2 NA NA TGTGCCAGCAGTTCGGACTACCAAGAGACCCAGTACTTC CASSSDYQETQYF
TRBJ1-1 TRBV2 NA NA TGTGCCAGCAGTGAAGGACAGGCGAACACTGAAGCTTTCTTT CASSEGQANTEAFF
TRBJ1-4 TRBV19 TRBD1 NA TGTGCCAGTAGTTTTACAGGGGTGGAATCCGAAAAACTGTTTTTT CASSFTGVESEKLFF
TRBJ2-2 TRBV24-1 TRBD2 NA TGTGCCACCAGTGATGGGACTAGCCACACCGGGGAGCTGTTTTTT CATSDGTSHTGELFF
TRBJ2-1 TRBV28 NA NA TGTGCCAGCAGTCCCCTGGGAGGTTCTTACAATGAGCAGTTCTTC CASSPLGGSYNEQFF
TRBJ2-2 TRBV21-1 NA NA TGTGCCAGCAGCAGAGGACAAGACCACACCGGGGAGCTGTTTTTT CASSRGQDHTGELFF
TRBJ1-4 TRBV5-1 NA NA TGCGCCAGCAGCTTGGACGGAGGATGGGGTGAAAAACTGTTTTTT CASSLDGGWGEKLFF
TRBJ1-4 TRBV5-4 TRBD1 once TGTGCCAGCAGCCCCGACAGGGAGGTTCGGGAAAAACTGTTTTTT CASSPDREVREKLFF
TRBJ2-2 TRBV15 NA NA TGTGCCACCAGCAGAGATCCGGTTACGAACACCGGGGAGCTGTTTTTT CATSRDPVTNTGELFF
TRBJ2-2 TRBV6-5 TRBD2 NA TGTGCCAGCACGCGGGGGGGAAGGGAGCTGTTTTTT CASTRGGRELFF
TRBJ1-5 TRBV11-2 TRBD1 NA TGTGCCAGCAGCCCCGGGACAGGTAATCAGCCCCAGCATTTT CASSPGTGNQPQHF
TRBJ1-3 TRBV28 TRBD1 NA TGTGCCAGCAGACGACAGGGACGAAACACCATATATTTT CASRRQGRNTIYF
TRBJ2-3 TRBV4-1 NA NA TGCGCCAGCAGCCAAGGTGTCCTGGCTGCCGCCGATACGCAGTATTTT CASSQGVLAAADTQYF
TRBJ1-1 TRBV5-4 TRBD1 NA TGTGCCAGCAGCCTCGGGACAGGGCTGAACACTGAAGCTTTCTTT CASSLGTGLNTEAFF
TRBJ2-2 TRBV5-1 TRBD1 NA TGCGCCAGCAGCCTGGGACAGGGGGCAACCGGGGAGCTGTTTTTT CASSLGQGATGELFF
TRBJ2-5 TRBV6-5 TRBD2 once TGTGCCAGCAGCCAAGGACTAGTCCAGGTGACCCAGTACTTC CASSQGLVQVTQYF
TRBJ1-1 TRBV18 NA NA TGTGCCAGCTCACCACCACCAGGGTTGGGCACTGAAGCTTTCTTT CASSPPPGLGTEAFF
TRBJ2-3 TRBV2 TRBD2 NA TGTGCCAGCAGCCTTAGCGGGGGGTTTAGCACAGATACGCAGTATTTT CASSLSGGFSTDTQYF
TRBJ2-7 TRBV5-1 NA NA TGCGCCAGCAGCTTGGGACAGAGCTCCTACGAGCAGTACTTC CASSLGQSSYEQYF
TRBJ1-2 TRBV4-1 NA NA TGCGCCAGCAGCCCCCGGGCTAACTATGGCTACACCTTC CASSPRANYGYTF
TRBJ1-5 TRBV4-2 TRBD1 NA TGTGCCAGCAGCCAAGCCGCACAGGGGGCCATGAATCAGCCCCAGCATTTT CASSQAAQGAMNQPQHF
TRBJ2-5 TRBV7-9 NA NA TGTGCCAGCAGCTTAGAGATAGGGAGGTCCGGTGAGACCCAGTACTTC CASSLEIGRSGETQYF
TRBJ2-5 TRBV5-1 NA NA TGCGCCAGCAGCCCACTAGATCAAGAGACCCAGTACTTC CASSPLDQETQYF
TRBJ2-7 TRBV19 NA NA TGTGCCAGTAGTATCTCCACGACACCCTACGAGCAGTACTTC CASSISTTPYEQYF
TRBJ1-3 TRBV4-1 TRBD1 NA TGCGCCAGCAGCCAATCATTAGGGGGGACAGGGATTGGAAACACCATATATTTT CASSQSLGGTGIGNTIYF
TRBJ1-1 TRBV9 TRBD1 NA TGTGCCAGCAGCGTAGATACAGGGGACCCTGAAGCTTTCTTT CASSVDTGDPEAFF
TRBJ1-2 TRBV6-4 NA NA TGTGCCAGCAGAGCCCTGGGGGGATCCTATGGCTACACCTTC CASRALGGSYGYTF
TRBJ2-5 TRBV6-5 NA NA TGTGCCAGCAGGCCACAGGGTTTGTATCGAGAGACCCAGTACTTC CASRPQGLYRETQYF